Listed below are T cell receptor beta chains from one sample, sequenced in a study of T cells in Graves' hyperthyroidism and ophthalmopathy. TCRdb recomputed calls from the multiplex PCR reads with MiXCR, one row per CDR3 protein. The sample records 450,000 to 500,000 distinct CDR3 sequences, roughly 22% being singletons. Sequenced sample: blood. The receptors stem from a woman aged 70-85 years with Graves' ophthalmopathy. CDR3s include the opening cysteine and the closing phenylalanine or tryptophan. Fields, in order: J gene, V gene, CDR3 protein.

J gene: TRBJ2-7; V gene: TRBV7-6; CDR3 protein: CASSWTEQYF
J gene: TRBJ2-3; V gene: TRBV4-2; CDR3 protein: CASSQEKRDTDTQYF
J gene: TRBJ2-3; V gene: TRBV6-1; CDR3 protein: CASSALAGTSTDTQYF
J gene: TRBJ2-1; V gene: TRBV14; CDR3 protein: CASSQAGVQNEQFF
J gene: TRBJ2-5; V gene: TRBV28; CDR3 protein: CASTSGGWYQETQYF
J gene: TRBJ1-2; V gene: TRBV19; CDR3 protein: CASRGGYGDGYTF
J gene: TRBJ1-5; V gene: TRBV6-5; CDR3 protein: CASSYSTGVGNQPQHF
J gene: TRBJ2-2; V gene: TRBV6-2/TRBV6-3; CDR3 protein: CASSYVGNGELFF
J gene: TRBJ2-7; V gene: TRBV19; CDR3 protein: CASSNSGGPKPYEQYF
J gene: TRBJ2-7; V gene: TRBV9; CDR3 protein: CASSVSGRANEQYF
J gene: TRBJ2-2; V gene: TRBV5-6; CDR3 protein: CASSSGWLNTGELFF
J gene: TRBJ2-1; V gene: TRBV24-1; CDR3 protein: CATSDRQGSNEQFF
J gene: TRBJ2-1; V gene: TRBV5-1; CDR3 protein: CASSLVGRVDEQFF
J gene: TRBJ2-5; V gene: TRBV5-4; CDR3 protein: CASSSETSALGETQYF
J gene: TRBJ1-3; V gene: TRBV4-1; CDR3 protein: CASSPLGGQGIYGNTIYF
J gene: TRBJ2-7; V gene: TRBV5-1; CDR3 protein: CASSLADWFGTGGHEQYF
J gene: TRBJ1-1; V gene: TRBV10-3; CDR3 protein: CAIREAFF
J gene: TRBJ2-7; V gene: TRBV7-9; CDR3 protein: CASSLDGSPSYEQYF
J gene: TRBJ2-1; V gene: TRBV20-1; CDR3 protein: CSASAVNEQFF
J gene: TRBJ2-5; V gene: TRBV4-1; CDR3 protein: CASSPVGGGLETQYF
J gene: TRBJ1-4; V gene: TRBV7-2; CDR3 protein: CASSLGPREKLFF
J gene: TRBJ2-3; V gene: TRBV4-3; CDR3 protein: CASSQGQMGAKGDTQYF
J gene: TRBJ1-2; V gene: TRBV6-5; CDR3 protein: CASSYQAGMHGYTF
J gene: TRBJ2-3; V gene: TRBV20-1; CDR3 protein: CSARDPGRDTQYF
J gene: TRBJ1-5; V gene: TRBV19; CDR3 protein: CASSRQFDSNQPQHF
J gene: TRBJ2-1; V gene: TRBV4-2; CDR3 protein: CASSQKRGGYNEQFF
J gene: TRBJ2-1; V gene: TRBV4-1; CDR3 protein: CASSLDPGTGANEQFF
J gene: TRBJ2-2; V gene: TRBV6-1; CDR3 protein: CASSFRDGDTGELFF
J gene: TRBJ2-1; V gene: TRBV11-2; CDR3 protein: CASSLLAGAYNEQFF
J gene: TRBJ1-2; V gene: TRBV24-1; CDR3 protein: CATSDDYGYTF
J gene: TRBJ2-7; V gene: TRBV20-1; CDR3 protein: CSANTGTYEQYF
J gene: TRBJ1-5; V gene: TRBV7-2; CDR3 protein: CASSSSSWPQHF
J gene: TRBJ1-4; V gene: TRBV20-1; CDR3 protein: CSARDLQSTNEKLFF
J gene: TRBJ1-6; V gene: TRBV7-8; CDR3 protein: CASREQGNSPLHF
J gene: TRBJ2-7; V gene: TRBV2; CDR3 protein: CASSEEGVTSGRFLAYEQYF
J gene: TRBJ1-1; V gene: TRBV11-2; CDR3 protein: CASSFQGLDTEAFF
J gene: TRBJ1-5; V gene: TRBV20-1; CDR3 protein: CSVGAGGYSNQPQHF
J gene: TRBJ1-1; V gene: TRBV24-1; CDR3 protein: CATSRGRGEAFF
J gene: TRBJ1-5; V gene: TRBV12-3/TRBV12-4; CDR3 protein: CASSLSLGAGQPQHF
J gene: TRBJ2-3; V gene: TRBV28; CDR3 protein: CASGFVQGTDTQYF
J gene: TRBJ2-3; V gene: TRBV5-1; CDR3 protein: CASSLARTATDTQYF
J gene: TRBJ1-1; V gene: TRBV29-1; CDR3 protein: CSGRVGTGDTEAFF
J gene: TRBJ1-1; V gene: TRBV19; CDR3 protein: CASSIGQSTEAFF
J gene: TRBJ2-1; V gene: TRBV29-1; CDR3 protein: CSVDRSYNEQFF
J gene: TRBJ1-5; V gene: TRBV12-3/TRBV12-4; CDR3 protein: CASSLGGGGFQPQHF
J gene: TRBJ2-7; V gene: TRBV11-1; CDR3 protein: CASSLMSSEPSYEQYF
J gene: TRBJ2-3; V gene: TRBV19; CDR3 protein: CASRAASGKSTDTQYF
J gene: TRBJ1-5; V gene: TRBV20-1; CDR3 protein: CSARGTGGNQPQHF
J gene: TRBJ2-3; V gene: TRBV2; CDR3 protein: CASSGVGFSTDTQYF
J gene: TRBJ2-1; V gene: TRBV3-1; CDR3 protein: CASSQVPASGNYNEQFF
J gene: TRBJ1-2; V gene: TRBV6-2/TRBV6-3; CDR3 protein: CASSYSGHYGYTF
J gene: TRBJ2-1; V gene: TRBV7-2; CDR3 protein: CASSSGVGSLEFF
J gene: TRBJ1-4; V gene: TRBV7-8; CDR3 protein: CASSLVVWQGREKLFF
J gene: TRBJ1-1; V gene: TRBV30; CDR3 protein: CAWSVLRNTEAFF